The clone carrying this TCR beta chain was detected many times. Its antigen is still unknown. CDR1 is SGHRS and CDR2 is YFSETQ in the germline V gene. Between the trimmed V and J ends, which lost 0 bases and 3 bases, there was a span of 14 bases. The CDR3 contains 16 residues. The source of the sample is a study of CD8 T cells in ankylosing spondylitis. The study's findings and limits: Apparently characteristic of ankylosing spondylitis blood was a TCR beta motif (roughly eight highly homologous variants). CD8+ disease-linked clones were present at relatively low frequencies in blood. Enrichment of disease-linked clones was reportedly significant in matched ankylosing spondylitis synovial fluid.

Quantitative 5'-RACE with molecular barcodes generated TCR beta libraries. TCRdb used MiXCR to reprocess the 5' RACE reads, holding one entry per CDR3 protein. Among 390,000 or so distinct CDR3 sequences listed, more than 20% were seen once. The receptor comes from a male donor with ankylosing spondylitis. V gene TRBV5-1 combines with J gene TRBJ2-3; tentatively, D is TRBD2 (6 bases). The source material was blood, either unsorted or a sorted T cell fraction (not recorded which). CDR3 in amino acids: CASSLVPGDGTDTQYF. The DNA for the CDR3 is TGCGCCAGCAGCTTGGTACCGGGAGACGGGACAGATACGCAGTATTTT.